The subject of this entry is one T cell receptor beta chain. Its antigen remains unidentified. Libraries were prepared by immunoSEQ multiplex PCR; TCRdb keeps only in-frame clonotypes and omits some of them. The data contain 15,000 to 20,000 clones, approximately 90% of them singletons. This record comes from a study of circulating and synovial CD4+ cells in juvenile arthritis. Study outcomes and limitations: Circulating pathogenic-like lymphocytes shared a substantially higher fraction of CDR3 sequences with synovium than bulk blood. T cell genome counts differed by at least an order of magnitude between CPL and CD4 samples. These repertoires were less diverse than bulk blood CD4 repertoires. Measured synovium overlap likely understates the true shared repertoire.

This clonotype originated in a human donor with juvenile idiopathic arthritis. Sequencing was performed on CD4+ T cells from blood.

CDR3 nucleotides: TGTGCCATCAGTGAGTCGAGGGGACTCTCCACCCCCTACGAGCAGTACTTC. Translating gives CAISESRGLSTPYEQYF. This sequence joins TRBV10-3 and TRBJ2-7; D is perhaps TRBD2 (6 bases). CDR1 and CDR2 (germline): ENHRY, SYGVKD. V gave up 0 bases and J gave up 2 bases, with 17 bases separating them. The CDR3 is made up of 17 amino acids.